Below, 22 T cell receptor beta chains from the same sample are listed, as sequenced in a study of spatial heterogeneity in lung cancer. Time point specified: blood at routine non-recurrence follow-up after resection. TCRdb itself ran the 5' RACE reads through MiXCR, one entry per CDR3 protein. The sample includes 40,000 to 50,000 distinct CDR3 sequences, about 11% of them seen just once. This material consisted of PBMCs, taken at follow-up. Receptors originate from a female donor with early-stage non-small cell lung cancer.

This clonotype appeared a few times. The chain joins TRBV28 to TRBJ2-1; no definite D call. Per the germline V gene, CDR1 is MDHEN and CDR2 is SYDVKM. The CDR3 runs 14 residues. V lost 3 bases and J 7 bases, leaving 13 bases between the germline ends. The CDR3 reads CASSFIGSFNEQFF. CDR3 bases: TGTGCCAGCAGTTTCATCGGCAGCTTTAATGAGCAGTTCTTC.

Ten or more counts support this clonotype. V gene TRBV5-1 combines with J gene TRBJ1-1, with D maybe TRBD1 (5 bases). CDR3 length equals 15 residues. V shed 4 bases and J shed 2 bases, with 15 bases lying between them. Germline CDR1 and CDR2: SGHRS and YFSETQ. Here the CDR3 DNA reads TGCGCCAGCAGCCCGATTGGGAGGACAAACACTGAAGCTTTCTTT. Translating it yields CASSPIGRTNTEAFF.

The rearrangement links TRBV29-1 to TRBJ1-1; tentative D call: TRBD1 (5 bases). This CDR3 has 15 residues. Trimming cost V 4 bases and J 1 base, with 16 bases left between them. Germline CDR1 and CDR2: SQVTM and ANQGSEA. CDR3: CSVGFGTGGNTEAFF. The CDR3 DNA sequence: TGCAGCGTTGGTTTCGGGACGGGGGGGAACACTGAAGCTTTCTTT. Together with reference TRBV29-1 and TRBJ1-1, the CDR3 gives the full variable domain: SAVISQKPSRDICQRGTSLTIQCQVDSQVTMMFWYRQQPGQSLTLIATANQGSEATYESGFVIDKFPISRPNLTFSTLTVSNMSPEDSSIYLCSVGFGTGGNTEAFFGQGTRLTVV.

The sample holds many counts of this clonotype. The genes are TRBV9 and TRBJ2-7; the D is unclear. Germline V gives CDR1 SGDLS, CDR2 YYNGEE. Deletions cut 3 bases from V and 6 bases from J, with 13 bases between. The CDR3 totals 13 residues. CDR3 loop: CASSEAPWGEQYF. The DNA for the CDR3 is TGTGCCAGCAGCGAGGCCCCTTGGGGCGAGCAGTACTTC.

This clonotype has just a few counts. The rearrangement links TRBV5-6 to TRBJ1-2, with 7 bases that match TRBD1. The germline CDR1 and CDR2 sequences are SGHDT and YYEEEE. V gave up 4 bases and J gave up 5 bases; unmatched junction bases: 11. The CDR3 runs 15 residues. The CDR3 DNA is TGTGCCAGCAGCCTAGGACAGGCCAGCCTATATGGCTACACCTTC. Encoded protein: CASSLGQASLYGYTF.

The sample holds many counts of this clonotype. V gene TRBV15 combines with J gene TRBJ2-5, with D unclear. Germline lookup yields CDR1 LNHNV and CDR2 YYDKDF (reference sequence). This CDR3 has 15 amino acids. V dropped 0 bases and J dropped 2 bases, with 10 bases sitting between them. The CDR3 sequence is CATSREGRSQETQYF. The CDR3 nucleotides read TGTGCCACCAGCAGAGAAGGCAGGTCTCAAGAGACCCAGTACTTC.

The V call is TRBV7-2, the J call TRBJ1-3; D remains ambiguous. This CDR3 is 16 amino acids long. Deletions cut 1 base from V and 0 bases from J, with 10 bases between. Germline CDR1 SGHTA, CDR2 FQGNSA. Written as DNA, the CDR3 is TGTGCCAGCAGCTTAGAAGCACCTGGCTCTGGAAACACCATATATTTT. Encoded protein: CASSLEAPGSGNTIYF.

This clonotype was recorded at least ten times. The CDR3 loop is CASRGKPEAFF. The CDR3 bases are TGTGCCAGCAGGGGTAAACCTGAAGCTTTCTTT. V usage is TRBV28 and J usage is TRBJ1-1; D is unclear. Germline-derived CDR1 and CDR2 are MDHEN and SYDVKM. CDR3 length equals 11 residues. The V gene lost 6 bases and the J gene lost 6 bases, with 8 bases spanning the gap.

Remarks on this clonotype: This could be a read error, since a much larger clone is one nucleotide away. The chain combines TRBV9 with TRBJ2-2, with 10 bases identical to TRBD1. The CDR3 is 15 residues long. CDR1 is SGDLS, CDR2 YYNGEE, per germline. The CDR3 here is CASSEGQGSYGELLF. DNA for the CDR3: TGTGCCAGCAGCGAGGGACAGGGGTCCTACGGCGAGCTGCTTTTT.

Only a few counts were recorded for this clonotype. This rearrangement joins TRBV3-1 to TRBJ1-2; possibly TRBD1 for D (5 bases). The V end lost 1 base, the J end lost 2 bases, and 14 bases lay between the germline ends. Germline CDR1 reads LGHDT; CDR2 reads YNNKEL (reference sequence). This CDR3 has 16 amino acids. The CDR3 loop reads CASSQGLGRANYGYTF. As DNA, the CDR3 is TGTGCCAGCAGCCAAGGATTGGGCAGGGCCAACTATGGCTACACCTTC.

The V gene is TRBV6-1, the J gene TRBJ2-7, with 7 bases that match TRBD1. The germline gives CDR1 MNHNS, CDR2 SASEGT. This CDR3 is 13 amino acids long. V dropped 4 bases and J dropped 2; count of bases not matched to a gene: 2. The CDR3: CASSVGTAYEQYF. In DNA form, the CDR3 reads TGTGCCAGCAGTGTTGGGACAGCCTACGAGCAGTACTTC.

The CDR3 DNA is TGTGCCAGCAGTGACTGGACAGCGGCAGAGACCCAGTACTTC. This encodes CASSDWTAAETQYF. The V and J genes are TRBV2 and TRBJ2-5; perhaps TRBD1 as D (6 bases). This CDR3 is built from 14 residues. The V end lost 3 bases, the J end lost 4 bases, and 12 bases lay between the germline ends. CDR1 is SNHLY, CDR2 FYNNEI, per germline.

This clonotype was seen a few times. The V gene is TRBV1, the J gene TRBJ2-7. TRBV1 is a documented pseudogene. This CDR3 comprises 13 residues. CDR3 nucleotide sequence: TGCACCAGCAGCCAAGATATGGGCAAGCGACGGTACTTC. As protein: CTSSQDMGKRRYF.

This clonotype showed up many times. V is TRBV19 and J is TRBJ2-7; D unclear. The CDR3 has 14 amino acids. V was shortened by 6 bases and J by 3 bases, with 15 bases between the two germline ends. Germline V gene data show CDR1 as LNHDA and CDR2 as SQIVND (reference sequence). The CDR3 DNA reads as TGTGCCAGTAGCCCAGACGGCAGATTCTACGAGCAGTACTTC. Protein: CASSPDGRFYEQYF.

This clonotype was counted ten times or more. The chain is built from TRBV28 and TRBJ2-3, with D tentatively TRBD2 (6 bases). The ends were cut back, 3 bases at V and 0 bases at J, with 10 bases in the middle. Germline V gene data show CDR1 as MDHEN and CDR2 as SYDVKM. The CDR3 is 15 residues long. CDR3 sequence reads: CASSLVRGSTDTQYF. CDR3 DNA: TGTGCCAGCAGTTTGGTGCGGGGAAGCACAGATACGCAGTATTTT.

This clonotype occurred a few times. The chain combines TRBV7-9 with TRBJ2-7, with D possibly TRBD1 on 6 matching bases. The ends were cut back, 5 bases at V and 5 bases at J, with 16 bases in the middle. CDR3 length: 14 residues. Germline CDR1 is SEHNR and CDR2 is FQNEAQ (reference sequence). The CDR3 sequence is CASSPTLTGHEQYF. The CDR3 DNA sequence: TGTGCCAGCAGCCCAACCCTCACAGGGCACGAGCAGTACTTC. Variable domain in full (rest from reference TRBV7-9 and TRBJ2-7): DTGVSQNPRHKITKRGQNVTFRCDPISEHNRLYWYRQTLGQGPEFLTYFQNEAQLEKSRLLSDRFSAERPKGSFSTLEIQRTEQGDSAMYLCASSPTLTGHEQYFGPGTRLTVT.

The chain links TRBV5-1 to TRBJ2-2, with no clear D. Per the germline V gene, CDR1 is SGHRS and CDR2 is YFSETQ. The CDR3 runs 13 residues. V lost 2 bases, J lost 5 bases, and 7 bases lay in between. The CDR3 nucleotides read TGCGCCAGCAGCTTCGGACGTACCGGGGAGCTGTTTTTT. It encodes CASSFGRTGELFF.

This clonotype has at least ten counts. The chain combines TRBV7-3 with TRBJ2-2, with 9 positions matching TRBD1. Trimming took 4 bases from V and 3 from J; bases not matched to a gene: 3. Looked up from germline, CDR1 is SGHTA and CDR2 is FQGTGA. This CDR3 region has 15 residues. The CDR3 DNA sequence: TGTGCCAGCAGCTCCGGGACAGGGTACACCGGGGAGCTGTTTTTT. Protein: CASSSGTGYTGELFF.

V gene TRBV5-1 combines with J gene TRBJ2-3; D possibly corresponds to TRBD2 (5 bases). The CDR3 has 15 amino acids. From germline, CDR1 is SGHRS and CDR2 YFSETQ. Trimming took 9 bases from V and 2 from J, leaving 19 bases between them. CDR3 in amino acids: CATHEGSFSTDTQYF. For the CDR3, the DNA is TGCGCCACCCACGAAGGGAGTTTTTCCACAGATACGCAGTATTTT.

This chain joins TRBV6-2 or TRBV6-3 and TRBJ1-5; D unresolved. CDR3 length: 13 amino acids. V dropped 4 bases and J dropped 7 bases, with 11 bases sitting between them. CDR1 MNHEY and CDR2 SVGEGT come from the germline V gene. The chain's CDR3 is CASSLIGRQPQHF. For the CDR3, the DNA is TGTGCCAGCAGTTTAATTGGGCGACAGCCCCAGCATTTT.

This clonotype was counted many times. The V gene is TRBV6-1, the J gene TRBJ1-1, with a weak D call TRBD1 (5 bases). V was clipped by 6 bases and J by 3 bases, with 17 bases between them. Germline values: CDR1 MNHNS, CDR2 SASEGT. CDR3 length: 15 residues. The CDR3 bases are TGTGCCAGCAGGGACCGGATTCTCAGGGACACTGAAGCTTTCTTT. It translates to CASRDRILRDTEAFF.

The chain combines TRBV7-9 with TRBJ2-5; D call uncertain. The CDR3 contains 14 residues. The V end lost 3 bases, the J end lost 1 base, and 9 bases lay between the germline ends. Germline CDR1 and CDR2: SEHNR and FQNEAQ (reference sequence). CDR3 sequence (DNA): TGTGCCAGCAGCTTCTCGGCAGTCCAAGAGACCCAGTACTTC. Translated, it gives CASSFSAVQETQYF.